This record covers a single T cell receptor beta chain. Antigen specificity is unknown. These data come from a study of T-cell memory formation after mild COVID-19. This CDR3 spans 11 amino acids. The V end was cut by 2 bases, the J end by 12 bases, with 5 bases between. General study findings and limits: Those CD4+ clones that contracted were mainly in CM and EM (CD8+ ones in EMRA). Later expanders leaned toward CD4+, whereas clones contracting from day 15 to 85 were balanced CD4/CD8.

UMIs and sample barcodes were carried by the TCR alpha and TCR beta cDNA libraries that 5'RACE produced using constant-segment primers. TCRdb reprocessed the 5' RACE reads via MiXCR and lists one record per CDR3 protein. Of about 290,000 distinct CDR3 sequences in the sample, more than 15% are singletons; the top ten hold 20% to 25%. This sequence joins TRBV12-3 or TRBV12-4 and TRBJ1-6; D call uncertain. The specimen sequenced was PBMCs or a T cell subset sorted from them (not recorded which). This receptor was identified in a man between 18 and 29 years old who had mild COVID-19 (a few samples of this study predate the infection). Cell type and time point are not known. The CDR3 DNA reads TGTGCCAGCAGTTTACGGGGACCCCTCCACTTT. Translating it yields CASSLRGPLHF.